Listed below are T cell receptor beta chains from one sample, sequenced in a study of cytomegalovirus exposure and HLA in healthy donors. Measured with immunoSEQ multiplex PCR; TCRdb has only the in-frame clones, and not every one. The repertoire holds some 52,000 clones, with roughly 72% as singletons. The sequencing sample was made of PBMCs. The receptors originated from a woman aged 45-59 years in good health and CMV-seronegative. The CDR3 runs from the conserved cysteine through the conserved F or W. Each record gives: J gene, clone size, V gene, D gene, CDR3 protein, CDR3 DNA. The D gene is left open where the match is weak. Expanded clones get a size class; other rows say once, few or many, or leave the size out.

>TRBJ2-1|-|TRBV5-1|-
CASKADSYNEQFF
TGCGCCAGCAAGGCGGACTCCTACAATGAGCAGTTCTTC
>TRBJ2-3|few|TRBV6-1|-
CASSEGASGTDTQYF
TGTGCCAGCAGTGAAGGGGCTAGCGGCACAGATACGCAGTATTTT
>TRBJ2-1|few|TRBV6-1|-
CAGGQGAGVLDEQFF
TGTGCCGGGGGACAGGGAGCGGGAGTACTTGACGAGCAGTTCTTC
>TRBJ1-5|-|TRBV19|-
CASREGTGDQPQHF
TGTGCCAGCCGTGAAGGGACGGGGGATCAGCCCCAGCATTTT
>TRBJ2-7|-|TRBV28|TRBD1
CASSPGTGTYEQYF
TGTGCCAGCAGTCCCGGGACAGGTACCTACGAGCAGTACTTC
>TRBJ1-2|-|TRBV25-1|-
CASSGQYLEVGPHGYTF
TGTGCCAGCAGTGGTCAGTACCTGGAGGTAGGACCTCATGGCTACACCTTC
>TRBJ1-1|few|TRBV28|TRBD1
CASTWDPGTGGGTEAFF
TGTGCCAGCACTTGGGACCCTGGGACAGGGGGAGGCACTGAAGCTTTCTTT
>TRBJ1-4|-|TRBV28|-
CASSLWVEVNEKLFF
TGTGCCAGCAGTTTATGGGTAGAGGTAAATGAAAAACTGTTTTTT
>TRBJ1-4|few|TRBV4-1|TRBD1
CASSLGTGNEKLFF
TGCGCCAGCAGCCTCGGGACAGGGAATGAAAAACTGTTTTTT
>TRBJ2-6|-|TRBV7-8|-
CASSLTGYSGANVLTF
TGTGCCAGCAGCTTGACAGGTTACTCTGGGGCCAACGTCCTGACTTTC
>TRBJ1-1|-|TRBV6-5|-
CASSKGQTEAFF
TGTGCCAGCAGTAAAGGACAGACTGAAGCTTTCTTT
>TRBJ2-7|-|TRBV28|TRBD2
CASSPLAGEQYEQYF
TGTGCCAGCAGTCCCCTCGCGGGGGAACAGTACGAGCAGTACTTC
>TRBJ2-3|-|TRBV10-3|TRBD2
CAISDRVGTTTDTQYF
TGTGCCATCAGTGACAGGGTAGGGACTACCACAGATACGCAGTATTTT
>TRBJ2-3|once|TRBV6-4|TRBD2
CASSSAGEADTQYF
TGTGCCAGCAGTTCGGCGGGAGAGGCAGATACGCAGTATTTT
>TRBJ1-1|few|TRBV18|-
CASSPTGNTEAFF
TGTGCCAGCTCACCGACAGGGAACACTGAAGCTTTCTTT
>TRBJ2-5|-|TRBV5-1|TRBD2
CASSLLSRAGALQETQYF
TGCGCCAGCAGCTTGTTAAGCCGAGCGGGAGCCCTCCAAGAGACCCAGTACTTC
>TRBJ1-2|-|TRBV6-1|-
CAGKHPQGKGGYTF
TGTGCCGGAAAACACCCTCAGGGGAAGGGAGGCTACACCTTC
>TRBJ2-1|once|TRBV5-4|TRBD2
CASSLASGTSVEQFF
TGTGCCAGCAGCTTGGCCTCAGGGACTAGCGTAGAGCAGTTCTTC
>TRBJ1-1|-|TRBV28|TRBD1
CASGPTGAGGTEAFF
TGTGCCAGCGGGCCGACAGGGGCAGGGGGTACTGAAGCTTTCTTT
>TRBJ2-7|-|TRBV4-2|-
CASSNQELHEQYF
TGTGCCAGCAGCAATCAAGAGCTCCACGAGCAGTACTTC
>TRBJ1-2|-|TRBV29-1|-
CSVDETSSHDRRALGYTF
TGCAGCGTTGACGAAACTAGTAGCCATGACAGGAGAGCCCTGGGCTACACCTTC
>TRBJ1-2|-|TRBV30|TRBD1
CAWSSTGGTGYTF
TGTGCCTGGAGTTCGACAGGGGGCACTGGCTACACCTTC
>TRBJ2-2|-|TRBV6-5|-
CASTRGPRGTGELFF
TGTGCCAGCACCCGGGGACCCAGGGGCACCGGGGAGCTGTTTTTT
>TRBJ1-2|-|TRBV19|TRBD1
CASTHKDRPSYGYTF
TGTGCCAGTACCCATAAGGACAGGCCTTCCTATGGCTACACCTTC
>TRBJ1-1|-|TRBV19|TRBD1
CASSFRRTGVNTEAFF
TGTGCCAGTAGTTTCAGAAGAACAGGGGTAAACACTGAAGCTTTCTTT
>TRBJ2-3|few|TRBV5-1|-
CASSLERRREPGTDTQYF
TGCGCCAGCAGCTTGGAAAGGAGGAGGGAGCCGGGCACAGATACGCAGTATTTT
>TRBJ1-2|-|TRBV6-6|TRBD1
CASSPRTGSHGYTF
TGTGCCAGCAGCCCACGGACAGGGTCCCATGGCTACACCTTC
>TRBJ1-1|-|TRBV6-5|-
CASSYSGEAFF
TGTGCCAGCAGTTACTCCGGGGAAGCTTTCTTT
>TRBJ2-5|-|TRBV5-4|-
CASSLPAGAGETQYF
TGTGCCAGCAGCTTGCCGGCGGGGGCTGGGGAGACCCAGTACTTC
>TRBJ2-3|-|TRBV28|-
CASSPPEGLADTQYF
TGTGCCAGCAGTCCCCCGGAGGGGTTAGCAGATACGCAGTATTTT
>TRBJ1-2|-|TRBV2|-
CASSYTDYGYTF
TGTGCCAGCAGTTACACAGACTATGGCTACACCTTC
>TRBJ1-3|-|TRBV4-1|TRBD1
CASSQPSGTGEIGNTIYF
TGCGCCAGCAGCCAACCCTCCGGGACAGGTGAGATCGGAAACACCATATATTTT
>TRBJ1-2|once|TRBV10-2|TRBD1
CASSEWTGGLYGYTF
TGCGCCAGCAGTGAATGGACAGGGGGCCTCTATGGCTACACCTTC